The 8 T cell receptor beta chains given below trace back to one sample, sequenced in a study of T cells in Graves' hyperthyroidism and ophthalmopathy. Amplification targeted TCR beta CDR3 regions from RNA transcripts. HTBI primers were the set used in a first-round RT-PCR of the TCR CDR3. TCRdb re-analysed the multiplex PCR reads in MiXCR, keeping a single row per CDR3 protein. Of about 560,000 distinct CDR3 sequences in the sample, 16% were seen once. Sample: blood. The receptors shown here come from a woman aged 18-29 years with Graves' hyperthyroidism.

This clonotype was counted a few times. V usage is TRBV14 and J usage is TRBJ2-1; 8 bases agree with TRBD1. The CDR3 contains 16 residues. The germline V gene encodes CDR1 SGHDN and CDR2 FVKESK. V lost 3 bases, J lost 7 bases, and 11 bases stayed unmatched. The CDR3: CASSQHRGLSGNEQFF. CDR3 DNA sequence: TGTGCCAGCAGCCAGCACAGGGGGTTGTCGGGGAATGAGCAGTTCTTC.

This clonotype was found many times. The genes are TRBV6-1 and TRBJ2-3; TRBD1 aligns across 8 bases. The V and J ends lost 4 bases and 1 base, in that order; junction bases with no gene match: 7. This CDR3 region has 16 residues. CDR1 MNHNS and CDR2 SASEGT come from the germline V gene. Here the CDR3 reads CASSANRGVGTDTQYF. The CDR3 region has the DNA TGTGCCAGCAGTGCCAACAGGGGGGTCGGCACAGATACGCAGTATTTT.

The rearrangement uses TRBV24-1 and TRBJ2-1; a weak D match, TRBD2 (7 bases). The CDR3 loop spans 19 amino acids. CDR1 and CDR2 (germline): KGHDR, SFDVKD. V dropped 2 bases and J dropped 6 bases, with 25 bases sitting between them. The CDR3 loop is CATSDYRGGAPFSANEQFF. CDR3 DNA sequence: TGTGCCACCAGTGATTATAGGGGGGGTGCTCCGTTTTCGGCCAATGAGCAGTTCTTC.

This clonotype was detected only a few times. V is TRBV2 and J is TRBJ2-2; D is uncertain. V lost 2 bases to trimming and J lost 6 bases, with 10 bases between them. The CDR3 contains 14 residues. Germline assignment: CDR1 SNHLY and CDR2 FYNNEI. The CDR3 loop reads CASSELGYSGELFF. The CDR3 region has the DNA TGTGCCAGCAGTGAACTTGGTTATTCCGGGGAGCTGTTTTTT. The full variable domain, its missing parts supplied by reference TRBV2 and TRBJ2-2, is EPEVTQTPSHQVTQMGQEVILRCVPISNHLYFYWYRQILGQKVEFLVSFYNNEISEKSEIFDDQFSVERPDGSNFTLKIRSTKLEDSAMYFCASSELGYSGELFFGEGSRLTVL.

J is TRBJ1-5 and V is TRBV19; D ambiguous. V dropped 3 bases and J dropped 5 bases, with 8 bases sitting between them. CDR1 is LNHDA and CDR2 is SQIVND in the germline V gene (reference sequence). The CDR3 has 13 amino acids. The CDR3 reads CASSIERDQPQHF. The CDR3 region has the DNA TGTGCCAGTAGTATCGAGAGAGATCAGCCCCAGCATTTT.

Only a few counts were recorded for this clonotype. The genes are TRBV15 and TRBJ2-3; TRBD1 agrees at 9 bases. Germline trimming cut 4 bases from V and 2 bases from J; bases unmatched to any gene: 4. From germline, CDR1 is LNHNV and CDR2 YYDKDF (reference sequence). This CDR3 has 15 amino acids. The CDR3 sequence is CATSNRQGVTDTQYF. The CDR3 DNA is TGTGCCACCAGCAACAGACAGGGGGTCACAGATACGCAGTATTTT. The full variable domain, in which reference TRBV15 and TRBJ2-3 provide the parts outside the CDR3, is DAMVIQNPRYQVTQFGKPVTLSCSQTLNHNVMYWYQQKSSQAPKLLFHYYDKDFNNEADTPDNFQSRRPNTSFCFLDIRSPGLGDTAMYLCATSNRQGVTDTQYFGPGTRLTVL.

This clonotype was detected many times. The CDR3 sequence: CASSMTSGGGNEQFF. As DNA, the CDR3 is TGTGCCAGCAGCATGACTAGCGGGGGGGGCAATGAGCAGTTCTTC. The rearrangement joins TRBV5-5 to TRBJ2-1; 14 nucleotides agree with TRBD2. Trimming at V came to 4 bases and at J to 6 bases, leaving 3 bases not matched to a gene. CDR1 and CDR2 (germline): SGHKS, YYEKEE (reference sequence). There are 15 residues in the CDR3.

CDR3: CASSLEMSGGTYNSPLHF. Written as DNA, the CDR3 is TGTGCCAGCAGCTTAGAAATGTCAGGGGGCACCTATAATTCACCCCTCCACTTT. The chain uses TRBV7-2 and TRBJ1-6; 8 bases are shared with TRBD1. Germline CDR1 reads SGHTA; CDR2 reads FQGNSA. The CDR3 totals 18 residues. Unmatched junction bases numbered 7, after V lost 1 base and J lost 2 bases. Filled out from reference TRBV7-2 and TRBJ1-6, the complete variable domain reads GAGVSQSPSNKVTEKGKDVELRCDPISGHTALYWYRQSLGQGLEFLIYFQGNSAPDKSGLPSDRFSAERTGGSVSTLTIQRTQQEDSAVYLCASSLEMSGGTYNSPLHFGNGTRLTVT.